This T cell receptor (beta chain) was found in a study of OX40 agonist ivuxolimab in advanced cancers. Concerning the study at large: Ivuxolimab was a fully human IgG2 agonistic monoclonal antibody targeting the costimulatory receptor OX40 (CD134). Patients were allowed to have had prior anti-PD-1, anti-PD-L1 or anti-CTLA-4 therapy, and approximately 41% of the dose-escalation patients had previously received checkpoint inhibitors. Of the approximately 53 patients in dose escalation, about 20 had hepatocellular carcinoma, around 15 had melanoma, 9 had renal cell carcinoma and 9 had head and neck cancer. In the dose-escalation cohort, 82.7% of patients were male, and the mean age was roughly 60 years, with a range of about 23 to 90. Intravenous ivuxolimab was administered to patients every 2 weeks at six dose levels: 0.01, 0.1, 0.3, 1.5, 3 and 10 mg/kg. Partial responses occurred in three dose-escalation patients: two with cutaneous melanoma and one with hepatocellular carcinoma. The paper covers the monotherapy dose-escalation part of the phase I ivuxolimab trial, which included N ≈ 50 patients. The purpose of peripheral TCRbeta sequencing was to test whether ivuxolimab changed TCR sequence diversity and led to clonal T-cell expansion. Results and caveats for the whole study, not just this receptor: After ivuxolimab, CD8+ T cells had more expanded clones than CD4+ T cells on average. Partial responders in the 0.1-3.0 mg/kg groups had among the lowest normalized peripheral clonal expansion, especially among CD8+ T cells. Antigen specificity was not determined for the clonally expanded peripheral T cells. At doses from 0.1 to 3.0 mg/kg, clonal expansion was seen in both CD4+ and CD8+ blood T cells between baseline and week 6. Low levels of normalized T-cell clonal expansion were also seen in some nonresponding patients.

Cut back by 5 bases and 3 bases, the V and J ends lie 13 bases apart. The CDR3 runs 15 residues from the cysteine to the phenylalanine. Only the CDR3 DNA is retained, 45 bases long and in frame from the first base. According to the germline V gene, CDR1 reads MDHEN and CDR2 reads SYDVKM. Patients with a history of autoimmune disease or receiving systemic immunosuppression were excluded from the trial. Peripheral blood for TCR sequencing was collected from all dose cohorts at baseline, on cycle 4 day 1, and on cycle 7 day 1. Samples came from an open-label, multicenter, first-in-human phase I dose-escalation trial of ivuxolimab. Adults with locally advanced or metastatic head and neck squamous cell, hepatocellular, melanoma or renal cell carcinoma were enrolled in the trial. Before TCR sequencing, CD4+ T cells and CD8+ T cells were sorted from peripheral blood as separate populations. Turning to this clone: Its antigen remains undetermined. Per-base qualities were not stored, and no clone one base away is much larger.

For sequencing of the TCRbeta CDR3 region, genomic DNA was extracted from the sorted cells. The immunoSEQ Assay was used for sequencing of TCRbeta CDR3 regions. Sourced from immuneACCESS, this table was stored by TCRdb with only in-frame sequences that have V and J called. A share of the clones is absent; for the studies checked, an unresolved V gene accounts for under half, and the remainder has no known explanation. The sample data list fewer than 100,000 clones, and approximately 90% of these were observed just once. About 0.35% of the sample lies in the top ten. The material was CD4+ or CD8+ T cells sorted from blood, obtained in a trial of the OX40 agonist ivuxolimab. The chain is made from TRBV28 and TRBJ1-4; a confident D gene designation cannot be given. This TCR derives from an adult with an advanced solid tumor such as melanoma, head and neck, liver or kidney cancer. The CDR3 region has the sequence CASSRPGSPNEKLFF. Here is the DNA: TGTGCCAGCAGTCGACCCGGGAGTCCTAATGAAAAACTGTTTTTT.